This TCR beta chain was recovered during a study of control samples from healthy donors and cancer patients. From germline, CDR1 is SGHRS and CDR2 YFSETQ. V was clipped by 0 bases and J by 5 bases, with 17 bases between them. The length of the CDR3 is 16 residues. The repertoire was sequenced with immunoSEQ multiplex PCR; TCRdb's copy has only in-frame clones and lacks some. In the table there are roughly 59,000 clones, 80% to 95% of which are singletons. V usage is TRBV5-1 and J usage is TRBJ2-5; D is perhaps TRBD1 (5 bases). Sequenced material: PBMCs. This sequence originates from a middle-aged man with colorectal cancer. CDR3 DNA sequence: TGCGCCAGCAGCTTGGAGGCAGGGTACGGTCAGGAGACCCAGTACTTC. Translating it yields CASSLEAGYGQETQYF.